This TCR beta chain was obtained from a study of response to subunit inactivated influenza vaccine. One entry per CDR3 protein results from TCRdb running MiXCR on the RT-PCR reads. This table has roughly 500,000 distinct CDR3 sequences, 15% to 20% appearing once. There are a few counts of this clonotype. Its antigen is undetermined. Looked up from germline, CDR1 is MNHNS and CDR2 is SASEGT. The CDR3 totals 14 residues. V was pared by 4 bases and J by 4 bases, with 2 bases of the junction left unmatched. Whole-study results and caveats: Authors suggested seasonal influenza vaccinations each recruit few new T cells.

This receptor was identified in a man aged 45 to 70 who received an inactivated influenza vaccine. V and J are TRBV6-1 and TRBJ2-1; TRBD2 matches 9 bases. The sample here was CD4+ T cells sorted from PBMCs, taken around 25 months after vaccination. The DNA for the CDR3 is TGTGCCAGCAGTGGACTAGCGGCTTACAATGAGCAGTTCTTC. As protein: CASSGLAAYNEQFF.